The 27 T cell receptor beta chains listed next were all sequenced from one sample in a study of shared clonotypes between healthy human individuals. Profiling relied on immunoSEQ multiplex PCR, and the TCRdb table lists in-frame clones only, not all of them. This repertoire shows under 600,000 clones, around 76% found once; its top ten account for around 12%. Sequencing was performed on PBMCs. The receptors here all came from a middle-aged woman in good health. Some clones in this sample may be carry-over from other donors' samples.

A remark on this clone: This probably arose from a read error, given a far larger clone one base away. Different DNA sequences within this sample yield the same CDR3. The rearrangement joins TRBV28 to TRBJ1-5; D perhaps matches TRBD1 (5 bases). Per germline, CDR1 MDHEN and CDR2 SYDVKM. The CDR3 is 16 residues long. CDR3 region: CASSLSGGWSNQPQHF. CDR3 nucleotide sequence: TGTGCCAGCAGTTTAAGTGGGGGTTGGAGCAATCAGCCCCAACATTTT.

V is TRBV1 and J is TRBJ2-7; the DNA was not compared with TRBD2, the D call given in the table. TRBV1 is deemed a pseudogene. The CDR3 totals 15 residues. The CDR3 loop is CTTPKGGGSSYEQYF. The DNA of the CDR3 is TGCACCACCCCAAAAGGCGGGGGAAGCTCCTACGAGCAGTACTTC.

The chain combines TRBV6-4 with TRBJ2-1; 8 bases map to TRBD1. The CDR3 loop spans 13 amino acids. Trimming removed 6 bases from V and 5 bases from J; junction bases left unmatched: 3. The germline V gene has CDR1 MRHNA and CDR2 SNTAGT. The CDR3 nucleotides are TGTGCCAGCAGCAGGGACAGGAACAATGAGCAGTTCTTC. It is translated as CASSRDRNNEQFF.

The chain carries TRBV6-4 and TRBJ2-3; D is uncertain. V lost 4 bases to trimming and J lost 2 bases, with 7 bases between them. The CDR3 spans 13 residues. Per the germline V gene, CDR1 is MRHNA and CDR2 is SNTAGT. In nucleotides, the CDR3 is TGTGCCAGCAGTGGTGGAGACACAGATACGCAGTATTTT. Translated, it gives CASSGGDTDTQYF.

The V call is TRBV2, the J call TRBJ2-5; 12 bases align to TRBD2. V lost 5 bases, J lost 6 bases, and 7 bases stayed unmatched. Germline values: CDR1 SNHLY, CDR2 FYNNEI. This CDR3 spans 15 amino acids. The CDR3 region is CASSFVLAGGQTQYF. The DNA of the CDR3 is TGTGCCAGCAGTTTTGTACTAGCGGGAGGACAGACCCAGTACTTC.

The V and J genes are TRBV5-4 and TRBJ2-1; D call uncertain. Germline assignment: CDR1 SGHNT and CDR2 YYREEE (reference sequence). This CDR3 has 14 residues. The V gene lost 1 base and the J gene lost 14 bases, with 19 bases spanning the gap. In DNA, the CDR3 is TGTGCCAGCAGCTTGTCTCCGATCGATCCGTCGGAGTTCTTC. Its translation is CASSLSPIDPSEFF.

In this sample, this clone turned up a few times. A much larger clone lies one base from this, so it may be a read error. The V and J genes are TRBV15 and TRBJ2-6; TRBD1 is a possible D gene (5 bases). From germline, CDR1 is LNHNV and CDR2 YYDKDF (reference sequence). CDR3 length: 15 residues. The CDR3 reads CATSRDSSGASVLTF. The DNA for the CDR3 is TGTGCCACCAGCAGAGATTCCTCTGGGGCCAGCGTCCTGACTTTC.

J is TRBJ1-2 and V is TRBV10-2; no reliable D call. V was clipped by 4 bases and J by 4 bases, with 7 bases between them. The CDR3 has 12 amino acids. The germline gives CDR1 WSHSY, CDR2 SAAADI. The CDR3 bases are TGCGCCAGCAGTGTGGTGGGCTATGGCTACACCTTC. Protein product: CASSVVGYGYTF.

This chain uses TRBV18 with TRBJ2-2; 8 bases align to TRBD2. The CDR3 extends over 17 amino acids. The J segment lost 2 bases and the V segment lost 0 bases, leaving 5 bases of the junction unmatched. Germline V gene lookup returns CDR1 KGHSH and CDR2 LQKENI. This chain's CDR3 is CASSPPGGTSNTGELFF. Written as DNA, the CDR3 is TGTGCCAGCTCACCACCGGGCGGGACTAGTAACACCGGGGAGCTGTTTTTT. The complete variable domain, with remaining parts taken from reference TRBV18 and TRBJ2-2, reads NAGVMQNPRHLVRRRGQEARLRCSPMKGHSHVYWYRQLPEEGLKFMVYLQKENIIDESGMPKERFSAEFPKEGPSILRIQQVVRGDSAAYFCASSPPGGTSNTGELFFGEGSRLTVL.

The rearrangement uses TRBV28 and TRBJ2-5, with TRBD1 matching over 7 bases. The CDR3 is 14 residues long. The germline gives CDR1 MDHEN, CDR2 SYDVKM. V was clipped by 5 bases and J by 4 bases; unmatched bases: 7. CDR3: CASSKTGARETQYF. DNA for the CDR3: TGTGCCAGCAGTAAAACAGGGGCCCGAGAGACCCAGTACTTC.

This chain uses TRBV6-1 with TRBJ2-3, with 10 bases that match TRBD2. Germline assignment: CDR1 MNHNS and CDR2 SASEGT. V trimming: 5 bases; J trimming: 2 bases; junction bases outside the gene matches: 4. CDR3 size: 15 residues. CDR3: CASSPGLAVTDTQYF. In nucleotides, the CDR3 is TGTGCCAGCAGTCCTGGACTAGCGGTCACAGATACGCAGTATTTT.

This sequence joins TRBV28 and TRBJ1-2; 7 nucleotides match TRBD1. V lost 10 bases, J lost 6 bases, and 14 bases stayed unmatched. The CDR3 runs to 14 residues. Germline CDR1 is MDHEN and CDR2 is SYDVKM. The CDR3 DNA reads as TGTGCCACACACCGAGGCAGGGGGATAAATGGCTACACCTTC. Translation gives CATHRGRGINGYTF.

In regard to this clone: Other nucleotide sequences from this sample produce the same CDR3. Here the CDR3 reads CASSQESGSSYEQYF. The CDR3 DNA is TGTGCCAGCAGCCAGGAGAGCGGGAGTTCCTACGAGCAGTACTTC. J is TRBJ2-7 and V is TRBV4-2; 8 positions agree with TRBD2. The CDR3 consists of 15 residues. V lost 3 bases to trimming and J lost 1 base; unmatched junction nucleotides: 5. Looked up from germline, CDR1 is LGHNA and CDR2 is YNFKEQ.

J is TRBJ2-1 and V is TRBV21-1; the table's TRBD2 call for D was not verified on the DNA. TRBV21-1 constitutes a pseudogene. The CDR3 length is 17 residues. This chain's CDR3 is CASSKVVLAGDYYEQFF. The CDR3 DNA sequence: TGTGCCAGCAGCAAAGTAGTACTAGCGGGTGACTATTATGAGCAGTTCTTC.

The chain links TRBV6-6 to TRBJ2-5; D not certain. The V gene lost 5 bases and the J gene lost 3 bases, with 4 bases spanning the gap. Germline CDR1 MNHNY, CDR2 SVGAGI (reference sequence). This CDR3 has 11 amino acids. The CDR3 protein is CASSNKETQYF. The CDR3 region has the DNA TGTGCCAGCAGTAATAAAGAGACCCAGTACTTC.

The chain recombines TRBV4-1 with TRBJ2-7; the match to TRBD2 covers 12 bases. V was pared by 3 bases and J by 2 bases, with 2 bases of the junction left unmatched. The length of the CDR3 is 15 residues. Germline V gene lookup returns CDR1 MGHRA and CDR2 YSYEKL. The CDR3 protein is CASSHLAGGPYEQYF. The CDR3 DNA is TGCGCCAGCAGCCACCTAGCGGGAGGGCCCTACGAGCAGTACTTC.

The CDR3, as DNA: TGTGCCAGCAGCTTGGGTGATCTTAACTATGGCTACACCTTC. Translation: CASSLGDLNYGYTF. The chain joins TRBV5-4 to TRBJ1-2; D is unclear. CDR1 is SGHNT and CDR2 is YYREEE in the germline V gene (reference sequence). Deletions cut 0 bases from V and 1 base from J, with 7 bases between. The CDR3 sequence is 14 residues long.

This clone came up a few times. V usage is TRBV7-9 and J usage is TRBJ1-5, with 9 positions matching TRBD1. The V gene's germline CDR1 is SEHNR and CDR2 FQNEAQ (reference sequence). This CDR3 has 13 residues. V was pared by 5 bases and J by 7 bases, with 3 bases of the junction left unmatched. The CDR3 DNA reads TGTGCCAGCAGCAATACAGGGGGCCAGCCCCAGCATTTT. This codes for CASSNTGGQPQHF.

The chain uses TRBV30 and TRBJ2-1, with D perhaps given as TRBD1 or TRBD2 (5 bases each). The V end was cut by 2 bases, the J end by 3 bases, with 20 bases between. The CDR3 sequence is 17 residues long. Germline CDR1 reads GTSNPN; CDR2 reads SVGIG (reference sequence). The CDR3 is CAWSPAGTTTYYNEQFF. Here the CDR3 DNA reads TGTGCCTGGAGTCCCGCCGGGACCACGACGTACTACAATGAGCAGTTCTTC.

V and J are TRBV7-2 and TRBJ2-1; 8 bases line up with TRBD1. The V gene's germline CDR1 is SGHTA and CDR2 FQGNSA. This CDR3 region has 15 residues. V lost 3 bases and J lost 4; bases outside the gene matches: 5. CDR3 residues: CASSFSDREYNEQFF. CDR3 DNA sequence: TGTGCCAGCAGCTTCTCGGACAGGGAATACAATGAGCAGTTCTTC.

The CDR3 reads CASSLGLTGSQPQHF. The CDR3 region has the DNA TGCGCCAGCAGCTTGGGCCTGACAGGTAGTCAGCCCCAGCATTTT. The V gene is TRBV5-1, the J gene TRBJ1-5; the D gene is possibly TRBD1 (6 bases). Germline V gene sequence: CDR1 SGHRS, CDR2 YFSETQ. The length of the CDR3 is 15 residues. The germline V and J ends were trimmed by 0 bases and 6 bases, with 13 bases remaining between them. The full variable domain, in which reference TRBV5-1 and TRBJ1-5 provide the parts outside the CDR3, is KAGVTQTPRYLIKTRGQQVTLSCSPISGHRSVSWYQQTPGQGLQFLFEYFSETQRNKGNFPGRFSGRQFSNSRSEMNVSTLELGDSALYLCASSLGLTGSQPQHFGDGTRLSIL.

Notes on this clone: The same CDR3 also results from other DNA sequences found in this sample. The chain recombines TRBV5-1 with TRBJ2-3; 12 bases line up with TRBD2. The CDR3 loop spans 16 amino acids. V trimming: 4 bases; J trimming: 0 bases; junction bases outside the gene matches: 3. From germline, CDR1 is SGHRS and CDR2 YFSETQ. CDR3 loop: CASSPGTSGSTDTQYF. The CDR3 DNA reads TGCGCCAGCAGCCCCGGGACTAGCGGGAGCACAGATACGCAGTATTTT.

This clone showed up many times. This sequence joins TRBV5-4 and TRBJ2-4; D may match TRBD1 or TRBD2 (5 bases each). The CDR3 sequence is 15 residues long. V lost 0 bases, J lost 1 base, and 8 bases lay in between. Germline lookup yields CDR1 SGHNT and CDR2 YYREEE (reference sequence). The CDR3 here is CASSLGGAAKNIQYF. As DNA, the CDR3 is TGTGCCAGCAGCTTGGGAGGGGCCGCCAAAAACATTCAGTACTTC.

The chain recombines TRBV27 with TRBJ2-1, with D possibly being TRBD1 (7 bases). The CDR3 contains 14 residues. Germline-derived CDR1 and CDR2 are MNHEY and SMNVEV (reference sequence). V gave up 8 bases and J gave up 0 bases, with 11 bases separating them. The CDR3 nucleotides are TGTGCCAGCGGAGGGGACAGCTCCTACAATGAGCAGTTCTTC. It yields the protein CASGGDSSYNEQFF.

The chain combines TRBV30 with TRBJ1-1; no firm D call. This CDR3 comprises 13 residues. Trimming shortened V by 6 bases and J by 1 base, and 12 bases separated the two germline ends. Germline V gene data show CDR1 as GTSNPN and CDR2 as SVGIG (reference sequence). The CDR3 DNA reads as TGTGCCTGCCCCACAGATTCGAACACTGAAGCTTTCTTT. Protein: CACPTDSNTEAFF.

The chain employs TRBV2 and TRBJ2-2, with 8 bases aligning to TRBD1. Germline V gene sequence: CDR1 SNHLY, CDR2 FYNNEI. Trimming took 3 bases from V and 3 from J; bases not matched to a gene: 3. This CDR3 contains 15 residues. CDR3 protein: CASSDRGPDTGELFF. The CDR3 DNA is TGTGCCAGCAGTGACAGGGGGCCCGACACCGGGGAGCTGTTTTTT.

The DNA for the CDR3 is TGCAGCGTTGATGTAAGCGGGAGGGGCGGGTACAATGAGCAGTTCTTC. This sequence encodes CSVDVSGRGGYNEQFF. The chain links TRBV29-1 to TRBJ2-1; 10 bases match TRBD2. This CDR3 spans 16 amino acids. Germline V gene sequence: CDR1 SQVTM, CDR2 ANQGSEA. V was clipped by 3 bases and J by 4 bases; unmatched bases: 9.